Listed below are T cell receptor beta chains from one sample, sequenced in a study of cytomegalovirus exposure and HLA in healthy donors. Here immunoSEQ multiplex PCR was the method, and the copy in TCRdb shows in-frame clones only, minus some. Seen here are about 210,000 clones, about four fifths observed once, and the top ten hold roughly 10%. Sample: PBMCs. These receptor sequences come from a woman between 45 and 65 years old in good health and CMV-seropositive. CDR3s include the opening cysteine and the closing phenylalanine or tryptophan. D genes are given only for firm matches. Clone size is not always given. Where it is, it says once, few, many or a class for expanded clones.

cdr3_aa: CASSLSARSGYTF; d_call: .; clone_size: once; v_call: TRBV11-2
cdr3_aa: CASSVLQQGPYGYTF; d_call: TRBD1; clone_size: .; v_call: TRBV2
cdr3_aa: CASSKNGRGEGYTF; d_call: .; clone_size: .; v_call: TRBV21-1
cdr3_aa: CASSFGQGNYGYTF; d_call: TRBD1; clone_size: .; v_call: TRBV28
cdr3_aa: CASSLANGVETQYF; d_call: .; clone_size: once; v_call: TRBV7-2
cdr3_aa: CASSLGGRTYNEQFF; d_call: .; clone_size: .; v_call: TRBV5-8
cdr3_aa: CASSLTGGTGELFF; d_call: TRBD1; clone_size: .; v_call: TRBV7-2
cdr3_aa: CASSETQGGYSEAFF; d_call: .; clone_size: .; v_call: TRBV10-1
cdr3_aa: CASSIQGLELFF; d_call: .; clone_size: .; v_call: TRBV19
cdr3_aa: CASRYTDRDTEAFF; d_call: TRBD1; clone_size: .; v_call: TRBV19
cdr3_aa: CASSRGALTGATLLSSF; d_call: .; clone_size: .; v_call: TRBV5-1
cdr3_aa: CASSYSPRDSGNTIYF; d_call: .; clone_size: .; v_call: TRBV6-5
cdr3_aa: CASSQLATGRTEAFF; d_call: TRBD1; clone_size: few; v_call: TRBV4-3
cdr3_aa: CASSPETANTEAFF; d_call: .; clone_size: .; v_call: TRBV18
cdr3_aa: CAWRTGIRGDTEAFF; d_call: .; clone_size: .; v_call: TRBV30
cdr3_aa: CASIAWSGKAFF; d_call: .; clone_size: .; v_call: TRBV19
cdr3_aa: CASSQGGRDFGYTF; d_call: .; clone_size: once; v_call: TRBV7-3
cdr3_aa: CASSLGVTGGNTEAFF; d_call: .; clone_size: .; v_call: TRBV11-3
cdr3_aa: CASSDKSNQPQHF; d_call: .; clone_size: .; v_call: TRBV6-4
cdr3_aa: CASSPTSGTDTQYF; d_call: TRBD2; clone_size: .; v_call: TRBV5-1
cdr3_aa: CAISELPRTAGNQPQHF; d_call: .; clone_size: few; v_call: TRBV10-3
cdr3_aa: CASSAWTVMNTEAFF; d_call: .; clone_size: .; v_call: TRBV2
cdr3_aa: CASSPDTGELFF; d_call: .; clone_size: .; v_call: TRBV11-2
cdr3_aa: CASRIQGTMNTEAFF; d_call: .; clone_size: .; v_call: TRBV6-6
cdr3_aa: CASSLTPGDGYEQFF; d_call: .; clone_size: .; v_call: TRBV5-6
cdr3_aa: CASSLATGEQYF; d_call: .; clone_size: .; v_call: TRBV7-2
cdr3_aa: CASSLSLSDEQYF; d_call: .; clone_size: once; v_call: TRBV7-2
cdr3_aa: CASSQPDDSNYGYTF; d_call: .; clone_size: .; v_call: TRBV18
cdr3_aa: CAWSVLGGRYNEQFF; d_call: .; clone_size: .; v_call: TRBV30
cdr3_aa: CASTSPGQEYQPQHF; d_call: TRBD1; clone_size: .; v_call: TRBV6-1
cdr3_aa: CASNGGGDPADTQYF; d_call: TRBD2; clone_size: .; v_call: TRBV9
cdr3_aa: CASSVQGHWETQYF; d_call: .; clone_size: .; v_call: TRBV6-1
cdr3_aa: CASRLRTDYGYTF; d_call: .; clone_size: .; v_call: TRBV12-2
cdr3_aa: CSSSNDISEQYF; d_call: .; clone_size: .; v_call: TRBV7-9
cdr3_aa: CATSHKTHGQETQYF; d_call: .; clone_size: .; v_call: TRBV15
cdr3_aa: CASRLQAGASDTQYF; d_call: .; clone_size: .; v_call: TRBV5-1
cdr3_aa: CASSFPGEYGYTF; d_call: .; clone_size: .; v_call: TRBV5-4
cdr3_aa: CASSPTSGHEQFF; d_call: TRBD2; clone_size: .; v_call: TRBV7-8
cdr3_aa: CASSLPGFSEQYF; d_call: .; clone_size: .; v_call: TRBV28
cdr3_aa: CAVKTAASSGANVLTF; d_call: .; clone_size: .; v_call: TRBV7-6
cdr3_aa: CASSSLSGGTSGGLAYF; d_call: TRBD2; clone_size: .; v_call: TRBV5-1
cdr3_aa: CASSMGGSGELFF; d_call: .; clone_size: .; v_call: TRBV19
cdr3_aa: CASSRSFYTGTGVYNEQFF; d_call: TRBD1; clone_size: .; v_call: TRBV28
cdr3_aa: CASSPPRDSRHLAKNIQYF; d_call: .; clone_size: .; v_call: TRBV19
cdr3_aa: CASSPKFRGGDTEAFF; d_call: .; clone_size: .; v_call: TRBV7-9
cdr3_aa: CASSYGNRGQSEAFF; d_call: TRBD1; clone_size: .; v_call: TRBV6-5
cdr3_aa: CASSPRTGLGNIQYF; d_call: TRBD1; clone_size: once; v_call: TRBV18
cdr3_aa: CSSSPAGTGAYGYTF; d_call: TRBD1; clone_size: .; v_call: TRBV7-9
cdr3_aa: CASSEPGQGDEQYF; d_call: TRBD1; clone_size: .; v_call: TRBV6-1
cdr3_aa: CASSQPSGSSYNEQFF; d_call: TRBD2; clone_size: .; v_call: TRBV4-2
cdr3_aa: CASSLWAGPYNEQFF; d_call: .; clone_size: .; v_call: TRBV7-3
cdr3_aa: CASSPHGEGQPQHF; d_call: .; clone_size: few; v_call: TRBV28
cdr3_aa: CASSSDRDIDTEAFF; d_call: TRBD1; clone_size: .; v_call: TRBV5-1
cdr3_aa: CAWSVLRGSYNEQFF; d_call: .; clone_size: .; v_call: TRBV30
cdr3_aa: CASSLGSQETQYF; d_call: .; clone_size: few; v_call: TRBV11-1